This T cell receptor beta chain was profiled in a study of early T cells in non-severe SARS-CoV-2 infection. TCRdb re-derived calls from the 5' RACE reads in MiXCR, one entry per CDR3 protein. The sample includes some 32,000 distinct CDR3 sequences, approximately 5.9% seen only once; the top ten take 5% to 7.5%. In regard to this clonotype: Its matching antigen is unknown.

General study results and limits: Sequences matched to VDJdb favored anti-spike CD8 responses, while private and CD4 specificities were missed.

The CDR3 consists of 15 residues. J lost 4 bases, V lost 4 bases, and 5 bases had no gene match. The germline V gene encodes CDR1 LGHDT and CDR2 YNNKEL (reference sequence). This chain links TRBV3-1 with TRBJ1-5, with 9 bases fitting TRBD1. Sequencing input: whole blood. The sequence came from an adult who was a healthcare worker with PCR-confirmed SARS-CoV-2 infection or an uninfected control (not recorded which). The CDR3 region has the DNA TGTGCCAGCAGCCGGGGGACAGGGCGTAATCAGCCCCAGCATTTT. Translated, it gives CASSRGTGRNQPQHF.